These T cell receptor beta chains were read from a single sample in a study of T cell responses to AZD1222 COVID-19 vaccine. Clones were read by immunoSEQ multiplex PCR, and TCRdb kept only the in-frame ones, dropping some. The sample has some 190,000 clones, around nine tenths seen once. The specimen was peripheral blood, collected on day 0 of AZD1222 vaccination. All receptors derive from an adult in good health. The CDR3 runs from the conserved cysteine through the conserved F or W.

CASSLNPTRIDTQYF | TRBV7-3
CASSRKGVNYGYTF | TRBV6-5
CASSPDPGQGGEKLFF | TRBV5-4
CASSTRDTISKNTEAFF | TRBV21-1
CSVEDEGTGERDTQYF | TRBV29-1
CASSPLADYNEQFF | TRBV18
CAISGVAGSNTIYF | TRBV10-3
CASSRRPNTEAFF | TRBV11-3
CASSQVPTGQGVATNEKLFF | TRBV3-1/TRBV3-2
CASFLAPEPYNEQFF | TRBV5-1
CASSLDVRAYEQYF | TRBV7-9
CASSDPNSPSYEQYF | TRBV25-1
CASNPPQEGNQPQHF | TRBV28
CASSLAQLSNTEAFF | TRBV7-6
CASSQGGGKPEQYF | TRBV14
CASSQAPPGTPGNTIYF | TRBV3-1/TRBV3-2
CASSQDRSPLYEQYF | TRBV3-1/TRBV3-2
CASRAGLGNTIYF | TRBV2
CASSQETGGAYGYTF | TRBV4-3
CASRSPLTGGFF | TRBV12-3/TRBV12-4
CASSLSPATEAFF | TRBV11-2
CACRLVYLDYGYTF | TRBV30